These 10 T cell receptor beta chains share one sample of origin, sequenced in a study of T cell repertoires in cytomegalovirus infection. TCRdb used MiXCR to reprocess the reads, holding one entry per CDR3 protein. This repertoire shows 200,000 to 300,000 distinct CDR3 sequences, roughly 9.1% found once; its top ten account for more than 12%. Sequenced: PBMCs. The receptors were sampled from a human donor in good health (CMV status not recorded). Some clones in this sample may be carry-over from other donors' samples.

This clonotype was observed many times. V and J are TRBV7-6 and TRBJ2-7; D not resolved. Germline V gene lookup returns CDR1 SGHVS and CDR2 FNYEAQ. V was trimmed by 7 bases and J by 2 bases, leaving 15 bases between them. The CDR3 sequence is 14 residues long. CDR3 DNA: TGTGCCAGCACCTCAGTGGACGGAGCCTACGAGCAGTACTTC. It specifies CASTSVDGAYEQYF.

The sample holds many counts of this clonotype. This chain connects TRBV7-2 to TRBJ2-1; possibly TRBD2 for D (5 bases). The germline V and J ends were trimmed by 4 bases and 6 bases, with 13 bases remaining between them. Germline-derived CDR1 and CDR2 are SGHTA and FQGNSA. The CDR3 contains 14 residues. This CDR3 is CASSSEVPGNEQFF. The CDR3 DNA is TGTGCCAGCAGCTCGGAGGTTCCGGGCAATGAGCAGTTCTTC.

This clonotype was recorded many times. The chain employs TRBV7-2 and TRBJ2-7; D is possibly TRBD2 (6 bases). Trimming pared 2 bases from V and 0 bases from J, leaving 17 bases between. The CDR3 extends over 17 amino acids. Germline CDR1 is SGHTA and CDR2 is FQGNSA. Here the CDR3 reads CASSLPVRGGISYEQYF. The CDR3 DNA is TGTGCCAGCAGCTTACCCGTGCGGGGCGGGATCTCCTACGAGCAGTACTTC.

This clonotype was detected many times. The V call is TRBV28, the J call TRBJ1-4; D might be TRBD1 (6 bases). The ends were cut back, 6 bases at V and 12 bases at J, with 14 bases in the middle. Germline values: CDR1 MDHEN, CDR2 SYDVKM. The CDR3 sequence is 12 residues long. In DNA form, the CDR3 reads TGTGCCAGCAGAACAGGGCGTGAGGAACTGTTTTTT. Its protein is CASRTGREELFF.

This clonotype has at least ten counts. V gene TRBV7-8 combines with J gene TRBJ2-1; tentatively, D is TRBD1 (5 bases). The CDR3 is 17 residues long. In germline, CDR1 is SGHVS, CDR2 FQNEAQ. The V end was cut by 1 base, the J end by 0 bases, with 13 bases between. CDR3 in DNA: TGTGCCAGCAGCTTAGGCCAGGCAGGGATCTCCTACAATGAGCAGTTCTTC. Its protein product is CASSLGQAGISYNEQFF.

This chain connects TRBV14 to TRBJ2-6, with D unclear. The CDR3 is made up of 16 amino acids. V was trimmed by 4 bases and J by 2 bases, leaving 12 bases between them. Germline loops: CDR1 SGHDN, CDR2 FVKESK. The CDR3 reads CASSPPRQAGANVLTF. CDR3 nucleotides: TGTGCCAGCAGCCCCCCTAGGCAGGCTGGGGCCAACGTCCTGACTTTC.

The table lists this clonotype with many counts. The chain joins TRBV7-2 to TRBJ2-5; 8 nucleotides agree with TRBD1. The CDR3 loop spans 14 amino acids. V was clipped by 5 bases and J by 3 bases; unmatched bases: 5. CDR1 SGHTA and CDR2 FQGNSA come from the germline V gene. The CDR3 loop reads CASSTRQGKETQYF. CDR3 DNA sequence: TGTGCCAGCAGCACCCGACAGGGGAAAGAGACCCAGTACTTC.

This clonotype was seen only a few times. The CDR3 reads CSARTGAGGGEQYF. DNA of the CDR3: TGCAGTGCTAGAACCGGGGCGGGAGGAGGCGAGCAGTACTTC. J is TRBJ2-7 and V is TRBV20-1; 8 bases map to TRBD2. The trim removed 2 bases at V and 6 bases at J, leaving 9 bases unmatched. This CDR3 has 14 residues. Germline lookup yields CDR1 DFQATT and CDR2 SNEGSKA (reference sequence).

Many counts were recorded for this clonotype. V and J are TRBV6-1 and TRBJ2-7; the D is unclear. The CDR3 is 13 residues long. Germline V gives CDR1 MNHNS, CDR2 SASEGT. Trimming removed 5 bases from V and 2 bases from J, with 10 bases in between. The CDR3 loop is CASSPSFTYEQYF. CDR3 nucleotides: TGTGCCAGCAGTCCCTCGTTTACCTACGAGCAGTACTTC.

To note about this clonotype: A read error may account for a junction end that differs from germline. The rearrangement links TRBV2 to TRBJ2-2; D is perhaps TRBD2 (6 bases). The CDR3 runs 11 residues. Germline assignment: CDR1 SNHLY and CDR2 FYNNEI. DNA for the CDR3: TGTGCCAGCAGCCTTACCGGGGGGCTGTTTTTT. Translation gives CASSLTGGLFF. The full variable domain, with the rest looked up from reference TRBV2 and TRBJ2-2, is EPEVTQTPSHQVTQMGQEVILRCVPISNHLYFYWYRQILGQKVEFLVSFYNNEISEKSEIFDDQFSVERPDGSNFTLKIRSTKLEDSAMYFCASSLTGGLFFGEGSRLTVL.